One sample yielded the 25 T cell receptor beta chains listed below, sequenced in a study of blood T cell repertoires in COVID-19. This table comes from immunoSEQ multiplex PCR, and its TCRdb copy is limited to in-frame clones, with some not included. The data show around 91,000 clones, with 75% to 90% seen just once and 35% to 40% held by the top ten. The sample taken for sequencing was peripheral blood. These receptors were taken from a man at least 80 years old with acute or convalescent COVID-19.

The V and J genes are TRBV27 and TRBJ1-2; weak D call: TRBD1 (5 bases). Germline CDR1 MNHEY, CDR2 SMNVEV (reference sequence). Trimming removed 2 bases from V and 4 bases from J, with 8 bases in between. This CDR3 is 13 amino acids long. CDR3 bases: TGTGCCAGCAGTTTAGACAGTTCCTATGGCTACACCTTC. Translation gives CASSLDSSYGYTF.

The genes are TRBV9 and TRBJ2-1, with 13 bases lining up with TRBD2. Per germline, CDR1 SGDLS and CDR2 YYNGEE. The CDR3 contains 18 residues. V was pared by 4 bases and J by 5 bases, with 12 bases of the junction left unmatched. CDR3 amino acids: CASSQGLAGSSLDNEQFF. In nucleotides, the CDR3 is TGTGCCAGCAGCCAGGGACTAGCGGGATCAAGTTTAGACAATGAGCAGTTCTTC.

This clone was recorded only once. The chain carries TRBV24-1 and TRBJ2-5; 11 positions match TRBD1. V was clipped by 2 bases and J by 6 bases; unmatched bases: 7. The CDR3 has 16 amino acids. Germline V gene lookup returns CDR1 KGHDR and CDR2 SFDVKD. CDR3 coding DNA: TGTGCCACCAGTGATTCCGCGGACAGGGGGCGAAAGACCCAGTACTTC. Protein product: CATSDSADRGRKTQYF.

CDR3 protein: CASSSEREWQETQYF. DNA for the CDR3: TGTGCCAGCAGCTCCGAGCGGGAGTGGCAAGAGACCCAGTACTTC. This sequence joins TRBV7-9 and TRBJ2-5, with 8 positions matching TRBD2. CDR3 length equals 15 residues. With 4 bases clipped from V and 2 bases from J, the junction kept 6 bases outside the gene matches. Germline CDR1 is SEHNR and CDR2 is FQNEAQ (reference sequence).

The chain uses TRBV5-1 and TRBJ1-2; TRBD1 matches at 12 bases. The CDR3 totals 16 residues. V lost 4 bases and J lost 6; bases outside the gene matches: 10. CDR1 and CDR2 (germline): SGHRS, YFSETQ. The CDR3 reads CASSRGTGGARNGYTF. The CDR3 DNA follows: TGCGCCAGCAGCCGGGGGACAGGGGGCGCACGTAATGGCTACACCTTC.

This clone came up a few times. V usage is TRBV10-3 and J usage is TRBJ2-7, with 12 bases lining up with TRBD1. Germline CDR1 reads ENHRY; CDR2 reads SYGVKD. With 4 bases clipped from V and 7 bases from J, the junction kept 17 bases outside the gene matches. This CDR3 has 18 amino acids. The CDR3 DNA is TGTGCCATCAGTGGGCGCCCCGAGCCGGGACAGGGGGCGCGAGAGCAGTACTTC. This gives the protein CAISGRPEPGQGAREQYF.

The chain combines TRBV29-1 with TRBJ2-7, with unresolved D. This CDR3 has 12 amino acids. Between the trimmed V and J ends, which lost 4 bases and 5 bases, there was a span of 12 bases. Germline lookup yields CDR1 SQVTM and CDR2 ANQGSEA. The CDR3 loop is CSVASSPHEQYF. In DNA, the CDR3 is TGCAGCGTTGCTAGTAGCCCCCACGAGCAGTACTTC.

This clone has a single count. Here the CDR3 reads CASRTGTTQNTEAFF. The CDR3 bases are TGTGCCAGCAGGACAGGGACGACTCAGAACACTGAAGCTTTCTTT. The chain joins TRBV6-5 to TRBJ1-1; 7 nucleotides match TRBD1. The germline V gene encodes CDR1 MNHEY and CDR2 SVGAGI. The V segment lost 6 bases and the J segment 1 base; nucleotides outside the gene matches: 8. CDR3 size: 15 residues.

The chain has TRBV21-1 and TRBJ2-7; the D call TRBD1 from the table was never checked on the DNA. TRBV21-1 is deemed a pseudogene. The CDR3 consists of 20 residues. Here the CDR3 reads CASSLSKVRITRPRHYEQYF. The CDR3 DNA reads TGTGCCAGCAGCCTCTCGAAGGTCCGGATTACTCGACCGAGACACTACGAGCAGTACTTC.

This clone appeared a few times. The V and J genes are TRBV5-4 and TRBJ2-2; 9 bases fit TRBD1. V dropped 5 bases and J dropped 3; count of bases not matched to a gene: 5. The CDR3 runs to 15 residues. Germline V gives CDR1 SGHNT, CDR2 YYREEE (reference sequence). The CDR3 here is CASRVQGADTGELFF. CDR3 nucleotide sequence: TGTGCCAGCAGGGTACAGGGGGCGGACACCGGGGAGCTGTTTTTT.

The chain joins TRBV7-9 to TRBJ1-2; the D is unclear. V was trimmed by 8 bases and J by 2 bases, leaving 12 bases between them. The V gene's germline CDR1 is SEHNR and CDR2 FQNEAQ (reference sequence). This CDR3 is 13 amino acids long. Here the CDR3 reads CASGRDGNYGYTF. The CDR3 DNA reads TGTGCCAGCGGCCGCGACGGGAACTATGGCTACACCTTC. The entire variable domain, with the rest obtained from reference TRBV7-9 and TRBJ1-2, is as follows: DTGVSQNPRHKITKRGQNVTFRCDPISEHNRLYWYRQTLGQGPEFLTYFQNEAQLEKSRLLSDRFSAERPKGSFSTLEIQRTEQGDSAMYLCASGRDGNYGYTFGSGTRLTVV.

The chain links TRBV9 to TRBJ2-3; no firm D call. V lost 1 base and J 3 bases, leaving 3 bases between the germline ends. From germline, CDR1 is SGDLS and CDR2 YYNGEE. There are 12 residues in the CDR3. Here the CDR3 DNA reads TGTGCCAGCAGCGTACCAACAGATACGCAGTATTTT. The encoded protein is CASSVPTDTQYF.

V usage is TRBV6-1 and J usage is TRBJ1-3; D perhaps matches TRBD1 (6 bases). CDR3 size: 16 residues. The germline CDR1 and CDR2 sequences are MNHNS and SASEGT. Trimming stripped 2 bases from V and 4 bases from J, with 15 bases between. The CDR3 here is CASSEITGMGGNTIYF. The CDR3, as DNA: TGTGCCAGCAGTGAAATTACAGGGATGGGAGGAAACACCATATATTTT.

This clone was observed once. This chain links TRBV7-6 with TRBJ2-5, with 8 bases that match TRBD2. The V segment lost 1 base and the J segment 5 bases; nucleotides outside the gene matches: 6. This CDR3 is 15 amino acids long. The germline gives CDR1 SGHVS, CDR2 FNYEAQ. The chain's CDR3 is CASSLVVAGYETQYF. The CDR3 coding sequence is TGTGCCAGCAGCTTAGTCGTAGCGGGATACGAGACCCAGTACTTC.

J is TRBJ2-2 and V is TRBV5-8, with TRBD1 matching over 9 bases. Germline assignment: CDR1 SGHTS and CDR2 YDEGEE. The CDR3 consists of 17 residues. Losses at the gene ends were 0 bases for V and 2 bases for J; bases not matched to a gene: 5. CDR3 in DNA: TGTGCCAGCAGCTTGGGCTCGACAGGGGGAAACACCGGGGAGCTGTTTTTT. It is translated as CASSLGSTGGNTGELFF.

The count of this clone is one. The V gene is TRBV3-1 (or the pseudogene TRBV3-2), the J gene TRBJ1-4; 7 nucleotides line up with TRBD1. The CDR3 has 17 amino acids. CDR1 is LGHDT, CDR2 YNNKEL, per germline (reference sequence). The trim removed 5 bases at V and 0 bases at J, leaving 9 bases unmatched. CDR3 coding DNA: TGTGCCAGCAGCACTTGGGGACAGTCTACAACTAATGAAAAACTGTTTTTT. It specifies CASSTWGQSTTNEKLFF.

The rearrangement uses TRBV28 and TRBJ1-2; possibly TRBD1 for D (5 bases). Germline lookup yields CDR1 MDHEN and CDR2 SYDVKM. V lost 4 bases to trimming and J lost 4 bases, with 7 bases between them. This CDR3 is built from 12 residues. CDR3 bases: TGTGCCAGCAGTTCCGACAGCTATGGCTACACCTTC. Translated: CASSSDSYGYTF.

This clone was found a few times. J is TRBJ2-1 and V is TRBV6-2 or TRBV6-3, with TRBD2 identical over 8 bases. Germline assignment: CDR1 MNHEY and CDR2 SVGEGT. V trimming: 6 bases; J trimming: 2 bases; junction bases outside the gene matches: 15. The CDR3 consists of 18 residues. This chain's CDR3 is CASSQAVAGGSPYNEQFF. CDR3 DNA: TGTGCCAGCAGCCAAGCCGTGGCGGGAGGCTCCCCCTACAATGAGCAGTTCTTC.

For the CDR3, the DNA is TGTGCCAGCACCGGGGACAGGGGAGGCGGGGCGGCCTACGAGCAGTACTTC. The encoded protein is CASTGDRGGGAAYEQYF. V gene TRBV28 combines with J gene TRBJ2-7; 10 nucleotides match TRBD1. Trimming cost V 7 bases and J 2 bases; bases outside gene matches: 14. The CDR3 totals 17 residues. Germline CDR1 reads MDHEN; CDR2 reads SYDVKM.

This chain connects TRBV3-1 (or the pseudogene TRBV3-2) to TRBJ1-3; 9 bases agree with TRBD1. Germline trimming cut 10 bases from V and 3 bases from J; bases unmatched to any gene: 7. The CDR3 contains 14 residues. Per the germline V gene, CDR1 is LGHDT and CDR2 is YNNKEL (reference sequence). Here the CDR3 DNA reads TGTGCCACGAGAGGGACAGGGTTTGGAAACACCATATATTTT. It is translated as CATRGTGFGNTIYF.

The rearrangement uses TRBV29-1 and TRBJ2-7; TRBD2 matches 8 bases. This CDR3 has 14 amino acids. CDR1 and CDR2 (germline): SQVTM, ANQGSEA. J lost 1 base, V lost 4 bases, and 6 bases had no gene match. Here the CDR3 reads CSVATSGVSYEQYF. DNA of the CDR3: TGCAGCGTTGCTACTAGCGGTGTTTCCTACGAGCAGTACTTC.

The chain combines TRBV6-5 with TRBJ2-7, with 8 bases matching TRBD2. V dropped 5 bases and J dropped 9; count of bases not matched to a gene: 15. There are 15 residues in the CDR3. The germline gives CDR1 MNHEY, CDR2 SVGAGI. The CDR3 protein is CASSRGLAGDTGQYF. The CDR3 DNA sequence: TGTGCCAGCAGTCGTGGACTAGCAGGCGACACGGGGCAGTACTTC.

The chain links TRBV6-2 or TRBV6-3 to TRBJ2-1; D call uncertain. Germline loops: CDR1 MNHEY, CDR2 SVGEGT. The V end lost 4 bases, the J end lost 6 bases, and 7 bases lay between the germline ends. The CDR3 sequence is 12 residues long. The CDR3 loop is CASSSNSNEQFF. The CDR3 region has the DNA TGTGCCAGCAGTTCCAACAGCAATGAGCAGTTCTTC.

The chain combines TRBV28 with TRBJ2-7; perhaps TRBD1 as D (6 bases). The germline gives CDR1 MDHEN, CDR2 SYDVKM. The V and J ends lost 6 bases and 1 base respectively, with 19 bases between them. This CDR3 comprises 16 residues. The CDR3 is CASSSPRQDFSYEQYF. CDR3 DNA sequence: TGTGCCAGCAGCTCCCCCCGACAGGACTTTTCCTACGAGCAGTACTTC.

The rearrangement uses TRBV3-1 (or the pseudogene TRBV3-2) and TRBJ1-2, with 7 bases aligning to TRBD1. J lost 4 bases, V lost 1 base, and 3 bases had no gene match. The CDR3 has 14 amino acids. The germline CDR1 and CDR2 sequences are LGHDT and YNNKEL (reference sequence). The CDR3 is CASSQGGQIYGYTF. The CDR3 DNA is TGTGCCAGCAGCCAAGGGGGACAGATCTATGGCTACACCTTC.